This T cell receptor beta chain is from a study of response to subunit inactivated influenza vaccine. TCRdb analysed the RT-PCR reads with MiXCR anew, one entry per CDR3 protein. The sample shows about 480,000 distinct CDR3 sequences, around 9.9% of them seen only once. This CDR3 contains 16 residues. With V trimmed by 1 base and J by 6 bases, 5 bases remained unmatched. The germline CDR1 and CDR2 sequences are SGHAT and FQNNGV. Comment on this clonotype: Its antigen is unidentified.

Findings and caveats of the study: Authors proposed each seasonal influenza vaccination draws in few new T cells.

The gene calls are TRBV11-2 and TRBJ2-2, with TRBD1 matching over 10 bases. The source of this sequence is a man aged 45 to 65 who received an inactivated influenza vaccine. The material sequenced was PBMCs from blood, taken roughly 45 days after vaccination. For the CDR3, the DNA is TGTGCCAGCAGCTTAGGGGGACAGGGGTTACCCGGGGAGCTGTTTTTT. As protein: CASSLGGQGLPGELFF.